Each of the 30 T cell receptor beta chains below was sequenced from the same sample in a study of CD8+ T cells in alopecia areata (dated by TCRdb to 2017 to 2018). The library was produced with the immunoSEQ multiplex PCR assay. RNA was extracted from all samples and reverse transcribed into cDNA, which served as template for TCR sequencing. Not all clones reach the TCRdb copy of this immuneACCESS table, which keeps in-frame sequences only. Checked studies attribute under half of the gap to unresolved V genes and leave the rest unexplained. This sample lists 110,000 or so clones; 35% to 40% were detected once. 3.1% of the sample comes from the top ten. Sequencing used CD4+ T cells sorted from blood. These receptors were collected from a human donor with alopecia areata.

CDR3 sequence reads: CSAEGSSYNEQFF. Written as DNA, the CDR3 is TGCAGCGCAGAGGGCAGCTCCTACAATGAGCAGTTCTTC. V and J are TRBV29-1 and TRBJ2-1; TRBD2 is a possible D gene (5 bases). V lost 7 bases to trimming and J lost 0 bases, with 10 bases between them. Germline V CDR1 and CDR2: SQVTM, ANQGSEA. CDR3 length: 13 residues.

The V call is TRBV29-1, the J call TRBJ1-1; D possibly corresponds to TRBD1 (6 bases). V was trimmed by 7 bases and J by 6 bases, leaving 18 bases between them. The length of the CDR3 is 13 residues. Germline V gene lookup returns CDR1 SQVTM and CDR2 ANQGSEA. The CDR3 protein is CSAVTVRGAEAFF. The DNA for the CDR3 is TGCAGCGCCGTAACAGTCAGGGGCGCTGAAGCTTTCTTT.

Note on this clone: It is unclear where the CDR3 begins or ends on the DNA, so no DNA is shown, and the CDR3 is as TCRdb lists it. This sequence joins TRBV27 and TRBJ2-6. Germline-derived CDR1 and CDR2 are MNHEY and SMNVEV (reference sequence). Termini included, the CDR3 measures 17 amino acids. The CDR3 sequence is CASSSGQGASGANVLTF.

V usage is TRBV25-1 and J usage is TRBJ1-2; D not certain. This CDR3 contains 12 residues. Between the trimmed V and J ends, which lost 2 bases and 4 bases, there was a span of 5 bases. Germline V lookup: CDR1 MGHDK, CDR2 SYGVNS. The CDR3: CASSEIGYGYTF. The CDR3 nucleotides read TGTGCCAGCAGTGAAATCGGCTATGGCTACACCTTC.

V gene TRBV5-6 combines with J gene TRBJ2-7; no clear D. V lost 4 bases, J lost 4 bases, and 9 bases lay in between. The V gene's germline CDR1 is SGHDT and CDR2 YYEEEE. CDR3 size: 12 residues. CDR3 sequence reads: CASSLQEYEQYF. DNA of the CDR3: TGTGCCAGCAGCCTCCAGGAGTACGAGCAGTACTTC.

V is TRBV30 and J is TRBJ2-1; TRBD1 agrees at 7 bases. The germline V gene has CDR1 GTSNPN and CDR2 SVGIG (reference sequence). The CDR3 has 15 amino acids. J gave up 1 base and V 0 bases, and 3 bases lay outside the gene matches. The CDR3 is CAWSVLQGSYNEQFF. CDR3 coding DNA: TGTGCCTGGAGTGTATTACAGGGGTCCTACAATGAGCAGTTCTTC.

The genes are TRBV6-6 and TRBJ2-3; 13 nucleotides agree with TRBD2. V dropped 4 bases and J dropped 5; count of bases not matched to a gene: 3. Germline-derived CDR1 and CDR2 are MNHNY and SVGAGI (reference sequence). CDR3 length equals 15 residues. The CDR3 DNA reads as TGTGCCAGCAGTTTAAGGACTAGCGGGGGAGATACGCAGTATTTT. Residues: CASSLRTSGGDTQYF.

This chain connects TRBV7-2 to TRBJ2-1; D uncertain. The CDR3 spans 11 residues. Germline assignment: CDR1 SGHTA and CDR2 FQGNSA. V was trimmed by 0 bases and J by 10 bases, leaving 4 bases between them. The CDR3 loop is CASSLAREQFF. Here the CDR3 DNA reads TGTGCCAGCAGCTTAGCGCGGGAGCAGTTCTTC.

This clone has only a few counts. This chain connects TRBV7-8 to TRBJ1-1; D gene ambiguous. The germline gives CDR1 SGHVS, CDR2 FQNEAQ. The CDR3 totals 15 residues. With 5 bases removed from V and 0 bases from J, the gap between germline ends came to 13 bases. Here the CDR3 DNA reads TGTGCCAGCAGCCGCCGAAGCCTCATGAACACTGAAGCTTTCTTT. Residues: CASSRRSLMNTEAFF.

This rearrangement joins TRBV25-1 to TRBJ2-5; 7 nucleotides match TRBD1. This CDR3 is built from 14 residues. Germline CDR1 MGHDK, CDR2 SYGVNS. V lost 5 bases, J lost 4 bases, and 7 bases stayed unmatched. The CDR3 DNA reads TGTGCCAGCAGTACCGGACAGGTCCGAGAGACCCAGTACTTC. It specifies CASSTGQVRETQYF. The complete variable domain, with remaining parts taken from reference TRBV25-1 and TRBJ2-5, reads EADIYQTPRYLVIGTGKKITLECSQTMGHDKMYWYQQDPGMELHLIHYSYGVNSTEKGDLSSESTVSRIRTEHFPLTLESARPSHTSQYLCASSTGQVRETQYFGPGTRLLVL.

The genes are TRBV28 and TRBJ2-1; maybe TRBD1 (6 bases). The CDR3 has 15 amino acids. Trimming removed 2 bases at V and 2 bases at J, with 10 bases between. CDR1 MDHEN and CDR2 SYDVKM come from the germline V gene. CDR3 residues: CASSLLGGPYNEQFF. CDR3 coding DNA: TGTGCCAGCAGTTTACTAGGGGGACCCTACAATGAGCAGTTCTTC.

The chain is built from TRBV7-2 and TRBJ2-5; D remains ambiguous. Per germline, CDR1 SGHTA and CDR2 FQGNSA. There are 14 residues in the CDR3. Trimming left V 5 bases short and J 2 bases short, with 12 bases between. The CDR3 reads CASSPGSGQETQYF. The CDR3, as DNA: TGTGCCAGCAGCCCCGGGTCAGGTCAAGAGACCCAGTACTTC. The full variable domain, with the rest looked up from reference TRBV7-2 and TRBJ2-5, is GAGVSQSPSNKVTEKGKDVELRCDPISGHTALYWYRQSLGQGLEFLIYFQGNSAPDKSGLPSDRFSAERTGGSVSTLTIQRTQQEDSAVYLCASSPGSGQETQYFGPGTRLLVL.

This chain joins TRBV19 and TRBJ1-5, with 7 bases that match TRBD1. Germline loops: CDR1 LNHDA, CDR2 SQIVND (reference sequence). With V trimmed by 5 bases and J by 4 bases, 5 bases remained unmatched. CDR3 length: 14 amino acids. The CDR3 nucleotides read TGTGCCAGTAGTTCAATACAGGGGAATCAGCCCCAGCATTTT. As protein: CASSSIQGNQPQHF.

The chain is built from TRBV29-1 and TRBJ2-7; 10 bases match TRBD2. The germline CDR1 and CDR2 sequences are SQVTM and ANQGSEA. V was pared by 5 bases and J by 4 bases, with 8 bases of the junction left unmatched. This CDR3 contains 14 residues. The CDR3 is CSVLSTSGAYEQYF. As DNA, the CDR3 is TGCAGCGTTCTTAGCACTAGCGGGGCGTACGAGCAGTACTTC.

This clone was counted between two and nine times. The CDR3, as DNA: TGCAGCGTTGAAGATAACAGGGCCGAGCAGTACTTC. Residues: CSVEDNRAEQYF. The chain combines TRBV29-1 with TRBJ2-7; weak D call: TRBD1 (6 bases). The V end was cut by 0 bases, the J end by 6 bases, with 9 bases between. The CDR3 has 12 amino acids. Per germline, CDR1 SQVTM and CDR2 ANQGSEA.

On this clone: This same CDR3 is encoded by further DNA sequences in the sample. This chain links TRBV29-1 with TRBJ1-5, with D perhaps TRBD1 (5 bases). CDR1 and CDR2 (germline): SQVTM, ANQGSEA. The length of the CDR3 is 11 residues. Trimming took off 6 bases at V and 5 bases at J, with 8 bases between the two ends. This chain's CDR3 is CSVGGDQPQHF. The CDR3 DNA follows: TGCAGCGTGGGGGGTGATCAGCCCCAGCATTTT.

This clone has just a few counts. The V gene is TRBV29-1, the J gene TRBJ2-4; 8 bases are shared with TRBD2. Germline CDR1 is SQVTM and CDR2 is ANQGSEA. Trimming cost V 1 base and J 0 bases; bases outside gene matches: 5. This CDR3 comprises 16 residues. The DNA for the CDR3 is TGCAGCGTTGAAGGAACTAGCGGATTAGCCAAAAACATTCAGTACTTC. Residues: CSVEGTSGLAKNIQYF.

CDR3 nucleotides: TGCAGCGGCGGGACAGGAGGGAAGACCCAGTACTTC. Translation: CSGGTGGKTQYF. The J gene is TRBJ2-5, the V gene TRBV29-1; 8 bases are a match to TRBD1. This CDR3 has 12 amino acids. V lost 7 bases, J lost 6 bases, and 7 bases stayed unmatched. Germline loops: CDR1 SQVTM, CDR2 ANQGSEA.

The V gene is TRBV30, the J gene TRBJ2-7, with D possibly being TRBD2 (6 bases). Looked up from germline, CDR1 is GTSNPN and CDR2 is SVGIG (reference sequence). This CDR3 comprises 14 residues. V lost 8 bases, J lost 1 base, and 18 bases lay in between. This CDR3 is CALRDFQSSYEQYF. The DNA of the CDR3 is TGTGCCCTCCGGGACTTCCAATCTTCCTACGAGCAGTACTTC.

The chain has TRBV5-1 and TRBJ2-6, with D unresolved. The germline CDR1 and CDR2 sequences are SGHRS and YFSETQ. V was pared by 2 bases and J by 0 bases, with 6 bases between. The CDR3 length is 15 residues. The CDR3 bases are TGCGCCAGCAGCTTCGACACCTCTGGGGCCAACGTCCTGACTTTC. Its translation: CASSFDTSGANVLTF.

This clone came up a few times. The chain joins TRBV30 to TRBJ1-2; D uncertain. From germline, CDR1 is GTSNPN and CDR2 SVGIG (reference sequence). Deletions cut 2 bases from V and 2 bases from J, with 9 bases between. The CDR3 totals 13 residues. CDR3 in amino acids: CAWSRDTNYGYTF. In nucleotides, the CDR3 is TGTGCCTGGAGTCGAGATACCAACTATGGCTACACCTTC.

This clone was recorded a few times. This rearrangement joins TRBV6-5 to TRBJ2-2, with D maybe TRBD2 (6 bases). V gave up 5 bases and J gave up 4 bases, with 8 bases separating them. The CDR3 runs to 13 residues. Germline V gene data show CDR1 as MNHEY and CDR2 as SVGAGI. The CDR3 is CASSRDFTGELFF. The CDR3 bases are TGTGCCAGCAGTAGGGACTTCACCGGGGAGCTGTTTTTT.

This clone occurred many times. The chain couples TRBV28 to TRBJ2-6; TRBD2 might be the D (6 bases). Per germline, CDR1 MDHEN and CDR2 SYDVKM. V dropped 5 bases and J dropped 0 bases, with 20 bases sitting between them. There are 19 residues in the CDR3. The CDR3 DNA is TGTGCCAGCAGTCACGGGATGGGAGGATGGGGCTCTGGGGCCAACGTCCTGACTTTC. It codes for CASSHGMGGWGSGANVLTF.

This chain uses TRBV29-1 with TRBJ2-2; 7 bases agree with TRBD1. Trimming removed 8 bases from V and 4 bases from J; junction bases left unmatched: 10. The CDR3 consists of 14 residues. Germline CDR1 SQVTM, CDR2 ANQGSEA. The CDR3 sequence: CSFSRDSPTGELFF. CDR3 coding DNA: TGCAGCTTCAGCCGGGACAGCCCCACCGGGGAGCTGTTTTTT.

Note on this clone: This specimen includes other DNA sequences encoding the same CDR3. The rearrangement links TRBV29-1 to TRBJ2-7, with 8 bases lining up with TRBD1. CDR3 length: 13 amino acids. With V trimmed by 7 bases and J by 0 bases, 5 bases remained unmatched. Germline V gene lookup returns CDR1 SQVTM and CDR2 ANQGSEA. The CDR3 here is CSAGQGLSYEQYF. In nucleotides, the CDR3 is TGCAGCGCCGGACAGGGACTCTCCTACGAGCAGTACTTC.

The chain couples TRBV7-2 to TRBJ2-7; 11 positions match TRBD2. In germline, CDR1 is SGHTA, CDR2 FQGNSA. With V trimmed by 5 bases and J by 4 bases, 10 bases remained unmatched. This CDR3 contains 16 residues. As DNA, the CDR3 is TGTGCCAGCAGCCAATATAGCGGGAGGGCCAGTTACGAGCAGTACTTC. This sequence encodes CASSQYSGRASYEQYF.

This clone was detected only a few times. V and J are TRBV27 and TRBJ1-4; the D is unclear. The V gene lost 3 bases and the J gene lost 7 bases, with 15 bases spanning the gap. The CDR3 consists of 15 residues. Per the germline V gene, CDR1 is MNHEY and CDR2 is SMNVEV (reference sequence). CDR3 nucleotide sequence: TGTGCCAGCAGTTTTCTCGGTCCTGCGGGTGAAAAACTGTTTTTT. Translation: CASSFLGPAGEKLFF.

CDR3 coding DNA: TGCAGCCTTACCAGACTAGCGGGAGGGTCAGATACGCAGTATTTT. This encodes CSLTRLAGGSDTQYF. The V call is TRBV29-1, the J call TRBJ2-3; 14 bases match TRBD2. The CDR3 has 15 amino acids. Trimming at V came to 8 bases and at J to 4 bases, leaving 8 bases not matched to a gene. Germline CDR1 and CDR2: SQVTM and ANQGSEA.

The chain recombines TRBV28 with TRBJ2-5, with a possible D match to TRBD2 (6 bases). V was cut by 7 bases and J by 4 bases, with 16 bases left in between. This CDR3 spans 14 amino acids. Per germline, CDR1 MDHEN and CDR2 SYDVKM. The CDR3 loop is CASTSSGPGETQYF. In nucleotides, the CDR3 is TGTGCCAGCACGTCGAGCGGGCCGGGAGAGACCCAGTACTTC.

There are a few counts of this clone. This chain joins TRBV7-9 and TRBJ1-1; D possibly corresponds to TRBD1 (6 bases). Germline-derived CDR1 and CDR2 are SEHNR and FQNEAQ (reference sequence). V lost 5 bases to trimming and J lost 10 bases, with 20 bases between them. This CDR3 is built from 14 residues. CDR3 sequence reads: CASSPGRGEQGAFF. The CDR3 DNA is TGTGCCAGCAGCCCCGGGAGAGGGGAACAGGGAGCTTTCTTT. Full variable domain (remainder filled in from reference TRBV7-9 and TRBJ1-1): DTGVSQNPRHKITKRGQNVTFRCDPISEHNRLYWYRQTLGQGPEFLTYFQNEAQLEKSRLLSDRFSAERPKGSFSTLEIQRTEQGDSAMYLCASSPGRGEQGAFFGQGTRLTVV.